What follows are 12 T cell receptor beta chains derived from one specimen sequenced in a study of blood T cell repertoires in COVID-19. Only in-frame clones appear in the TCRdb table, and some are missing; sequencing was by immunoSEQ multiplex PCR. The sample includes approximately 270,000 clones, approximately 83% of them seen just once. The sample consisted of peripheral blood. The source is a woman aged 65 to 85 with acute or convalescent COVID-19.

This chain uses TRBV6-5 with TRBJ1-1; no reliable D call. There are 14 residues in the CDR3. V lost 0 bases, J lost 3 bases, and 8 bases lay in between. Germline loops: CDR1 MNHEY, CDR2 SVGAGI. CDR3 DNA sequence: TGTGCCAGCAGTTACTCGGTCGACTACACTGAAGCTTTCTTT. Protein sequence: CASSYSVDYTEAFF.

The V call is TRBV9, the J call TRBJ2-1, with 8 bases fitting TRBD2. The CDR3 extends over 15 amino acids. V gave up 0 bases and J gave up 6 bases; unmatched junction bases: 5. Per germline, CDR1 SGDLS and CDR2 YYNGEE. CDR3 amino acids: CASSVATGGGNEQFF. Here the CDR3 DNA reads TGTGCCAGCAGCGTAGCGACGGGAGGGGGCAATGAGCAGTTCTTC.

The V call is TRBV12-3 or TRBV12-4, the J call TRBJ1-1; tentative D call: TRBD1 (5 bases). The CDR3 totals 13 residues. The germline V and J ends were trimmed by 3 bases and 7 bases, with 12 bases remaining between them. CDR3 sequence: CASSLQGSNEAFF. CDR3 coding DNA: TGTGCCAGCAGTTTGCAGGGTTCAAATGAAGCTTTCTTT.

The chain is built from TRBV6-5 and TRBJ1-2, with D possibly TRBD1 on 5 matching bases. V dropped 6 bases and J dropped 6 bases, with 20 bases sitting between them. Per germline, CDR1 MNHEY and CDR2 SVGAGI. The CDR3 length is 15 residues. This chain's CDR3 is CASRDIKARQNGYTF. For the CDR3, the DNA is TGTGCCAGCAGGGACATAAAGGCCCGGCAGAATGGCTACACCTTC.

The chain combines TRBV7-9 with TRBJ1-2; 8 nucleotides line up with TRBD1. Losses at the gene ends were 5 bases for V and 4 bases for J; bases not matched to a gene: 6. Germline CDR1 and CDR2: SEHNR and FQNEAQ (reference sequence). The CDR3 sequence is 14 residues long. The CDR3 spells CASSPVDRVYGYTF. The CDR3 DNA reads TGTGCCAGCAGCCCGGTGGACAGGGTCTATGGCTACACCTTC. The full variable domain, its missing parts supplied by reference TRBV7-9 and TRBJ1-2, is DTGVSQNPRHKITKRGQNVTFRCDPISEHNRLYWYRQTLGQGPEFLTYFQNEAQLEKSRLLSDRFSAERPKGSFSTLEIQRTEQGDSAMYLCASSPVDRVYGYTFGSGTRLTVV.

The rearrangement links TRBV5-1 to TRBJ2-7; 7 nucleotides match TRBD1. The V gene end was trimmed by 4 bases and the J gene end by 3 bases; junction bases not matched to a gene: 10. CDR1 SGHRS and CDR2 YFSETQ come from the germline V gene. CDR3 length equals 15 residues. The CDR3 loop reads CASSLGTAGDYEQYF. The DNA of the CDR3 is TGCGCCAGCAGCCTCGGGACAGCCGGTGACTACGAGCAGTACTTC.

The V gene is TRBV28, the J gene TRBJ2-7; 11 bases line up with TRBD1. Germline-derived CDR1 and CDR2 are MDHEN and SYDVKM. Trimming took 11 bases from V and 0 from J; bases not matched to a gene: 6. This CDR3 spans 14 amino acids. The CDR3 region is CAVGGTGGSYEQYF. The CDR3 region has the DNA TGTGCCGTCGGGGGGACAGGGGGCTCCTACGAGCAGTACTTC.

Only one count was recorded for this clone. The chain joins TRBV5-1 to TRBJ1-1, with D maybe TRBD1 (5 bases). V was pared by 0 bases and J by 2 bases, with 11 bases between. Germline CDR1 reads SGHRS; CDR2 reads YFSETQ. The CDR3 length is 15 residues. The CDR3 sequence: CASSLGGGANTEAFF. The CDR3 coding sequence is TGCGCCAGCAGCTTGGGGGGCGGGGCAAACACTGAAGCTTTCTTT.

V usage is TRBV6-5 and J usage is TRBJ1-5; D remains unclear. With 6 bases removed from V and 3 bases from J, the gap between germline ends came to 9 bases. This CDR3 is built from 13 residues. The germline CDR1 and CDR2 sequences are MNHEY and SVGAGI. CDR3 sequence reads: CASSPWLNQPQHF. CDR3 nucleotide sequence: TGTGCCAGCAGCCCGTGGCTCAATCAGCCCCAGCATTTT.

This clone was found once. The J gene is TRBJ1-2, the V gene TRBV27, with D unresolved. Per the germline V gene, CDR1 is MNHEY and CDR2 is SMNVEV (reference sequence). This CDR3 comprises 15 residues. Between the trimmed V and J ends, which lost 5 bases and 1 base, there was a span of 14 bases. The DNA for the CDR3 is TGTGCCAGCAGTCCCACAGCTGAAGTTAACTATGGCTACACCTTC. The encoded protein is CASSPTAEVNYGYTF.

The CDR3 coding sequence is TGTGCCAGCAGTCCTGGCGGGGTTAAAGATACGCAGTATTTT. As protein: CASSPGGVKDTQYF. V and J are TRBV2 and TRBJ2-3; a possible D gene is TRBD2 (6 bases). The CDR3 spans 14 residues. CDR1 is SNHLY and CDR2 is FYNNEI in the germline V gene. V lost 5 bases and J lost 5, with 14 bases in between.

The V and J genes are TRBV5-1 and TRBJ2-5; 7 nucleotides align to TRBD1. Germline assignment: CDR1 SGHRS and CDR2 YFSETQ. The CDR3 contains 16 residues. The trim removed 0 bases at V and 2 bases at J, leaving 7 bases unmatched. CDR3 bases: TGCGCCAGCAGCTTGGCCGTAGGGGGCGGGCAAGAGACCCAGTACTTC. This sequence encodes CASSLAVGGGQETQYF.